This T cell receptor (beta chain) came from a study of T cell changes during pregnancy in multiple sclerosis. Libraries were prepared by immunoSEQ multiplex PCR; TCRdb keeps only in-frame clonotypes and omits some of them. The sample yields about 43,000 clones, about nine tenths seen once. Sequencing input: PBMCs (not recorded whether the cells were cultured). The TCR sequence derives from a female donor with multiple sclerosis, enrolled in a pregnancy study.

CDR3 bases: TGTGCCAGCACCCGGACTAGCGGATACAATGAGCAGTTCTTC. As protein: CASTRTSGYNEQFF. The rearrangement uses TRBV27 and TRBJ2-1, with 10 bases lining up with TRBD2. This CDR3 is 14 amino acids long. Germline CDR1 MNHEY, CDR2 SMNVEV (reference sequence). Trimming took 7 bases from V and 4 from J; bases not matched to a gene: 4.